The rows below give T cell receptor beta chains drawn from one sample of a study of cytomegalovirus exposure and HLA in healthy donors. The table came from immunoSEQ multiplex PCR; TCRdb's copy has only in-frame clones and leaves some out. Its table lists tens of thousands of clones. Sequenced input: PBMCs. Every receptor here comes from a woman aged 45-60 years in good health and CMV-seropositive. CDR3s include the opening cysteine and the closing phenylalanine or tryptophan. The D gene is left open where the match is weak.

V	length	D	J	CDR3	DNA
TRBV28	14	-	TRBJ2-5	CASRLTGPPETQYF	TGTGCCAGCAGACTGACAGGCCCCCCAGAGACCCAGTACTTC
TRBV5-6	14	TRBD1	TRBJ2-5	CASSFDRGQETQYF	TGTGCCAGCAGCTTCGACAGGGGGCAAGAGACCCAGTACTTC
TRBV29-1	16	TRBD2	TRBJ2-1	CSVEWASGRYYNEQFF	TGCAGCGTTGAATGGGCTAGCGGGAGGTACTACAATGAGCAGTTCTTC
TRBV5-1	14	TRBD1	TRBJ1-2	CASSAGQGAYGYTF	TGCGCCAGCAGCGCGGGACAGGGAGCCTATGGCTACACCTTC
TRBV7-3	12	-	TRBJ1-1	CASSLSVTEAFF	TGTGCCAGCTCCCTAAGTGTCACTGAAGCTTTCTTT
TRBV7-2	15	-	TRBJ2-1	CASSLGQTRNNEQFF	TGTGCCAGCAGCTTAGGACAGACTAGGAACAATGAGCAGTTCTTC
TRBV27	14	TRBD1	TRBJ1-2	CASSLATGGAGYTF	TGTGCCAGCAGTTTAGCCACAGGGGGCGCAGGCTACACCTTC
TRBV28	13	-	TRBJ2-5	CASSLHYQETQYF	TGTGCCAGCAGTTTACACTACCAAGAGACCCAGTACTTC
TRBV25-1	16	TRBD2	TRBJ2-3	CASYLTSGRGADTQYF	TGTGCCAGTTACCTCACTAGCGGGAGAGGAGCAGATACGCAGTATTTT
TRBV27	21	TRBD2	TRBJ2-2	CASSLLVGGLAGGWNTGELFF	TGTGCCAGCAGTTTATTGGTCGGGGGACTAGCGGGAGGATGGAACACCGGGGAGCTGTTTTTT
TRBV5-6	14	-	TRBJ1-2	CASSLWGGADGYTF	TGTGCCAGCAGCTTGTGGGGGGGCGCAGATGGCTACACCTTC
TRBV19	14	-	TRBJ1-5	CAQRQGRSNQPQHF	TGTGCCCAAAGGCAGGGCCGTAGCAATCAGCCCCAGCATTTT
TRBV5-1	16	TRBD1	TRBJ2-1	CASATSPGQGIDEQFF	TGCGCCAGCGCTACCAGTCCGGGACAGGGTATAGATGAGCAGTTCTTC
TRBV30	14	TRBD2	TRBJ2-3	CAWSGGLAADTQYF	TGTGCCTGGAGTGGGGGACTAGCGGCAGATACGCAGTATTTT
TRBV28	14	-	TRBJ2-3	CASNLSGRTDTQYF	TGTGCCAGCAATCTCAGCGGCCGCACAGATACGCAGTATTTT
TRBV14	15	TRBD1	TRBJ2-5	CASSRYRGPQETQYF	TGTGCCAGCAGCCGGTACAGGGGGCCCCAAGAGACCCAGTACTTC
TRBV14	19	TRBD2	TRBJ2-5	CASSQERLAGAFRGETQYF	TGTGCCAGCAGCCAAGAAAGACTAGCGGGGGCTTTTAGGGGAGAGACCCAGTACTTC
TRBV10-3	14	-	TRBJ1-1	CAISESKGDTEAFF	TGTGCCATCAGTGAGTCGAAGGGGGACACTGAAGCTTTCTTT
TRBV10-1	15	TRBD2	TRBJ2-2	CASRPGLTNTGELFF	TGCGCCAGCAGACCGGGACTAACGAACACCGGGGAGCTGTTTTTT
TRBV6-6	15	TRBD1	TRBJ1-4	CASSANRGTNEKLFF	TGTGCCAGCAGCGCTAACAGGGGCACTAATGAAAAACTGTTTTTT
TRBV19	13	TRBD1	TRBJ1-4	CAIRDSLNEKLFF	TGTGCCATCCGGGACAGCCTTAATGAAAAACTGTTTTTT
TRBV10-3	14	TRBD1	TRBJ2-7	CAISEGGQLYEQYF	TGTGCCATCAGTGAGGGGGGACAGCTTTACGAGCAGTACTTC
TRBV5-5	14	-	TRBJ1-5	CASSLARYNQPQHF	TGTGCCAGCAGCTTGGCCAGGTACAATCAGCCCCAGCATTTT
TRBV10-2	12	-	TRBJ2-3	CASSAGADTQYF	TGCGCCAGCAGTGCGGGGGCAGATACGCAGTATTTT
TRBV15	16	TRBD2	TRBJ2-7	CATSGAGTSGLYEQYF	TGTGCCACCAGCGGGGCCGGGACTAGCGGGCTCTACGAGCAGTACTTC
TRBV18	13	TRBD1	TRBJ2-7	CASSPGQAREQYF	TGTGCCAGCTCACCCGGACAGGCGAGGGAGCAGTACTTC
TRBV7-2	15	-	TRBJ2-5	CASSLVAGASETQYF	TGTGCCAGCAGCTTAGTCGCAGGGGCATCGGAGACCCAGTACTTC
TRBV25-1	17	TRBD1	TRBJ1-4	CASSDHYGTGVNEKLFF	TGTGCCAGCAGTGATCATTACGGGACAGGGGTTAATGAAAAACTGTTTTTT
TRBV5-1	15	TRBD1	TRBJ2-7	CASSPGTGGLYEQYF	TGCGCCAGCAGCCCGGGGACAGGGGGCCTATACGAGCAGTACTTC
TRBV6-5	13	TRBD2	TRBJ2-1	CASRGTTHNEQFF	TGTGCCAGCAGGGGGACTACTCACAATGAGCAGTTCTTC
TRBV19	13	-	TRBJ2-7	CASSIGQAYEQYF	TGTGCCAGTAGTATTGGGCAGGCCTACGAGCAGTACTTC
TRBV20-1	10	-	TRBJ1-1	CSVAGTEAFF	TGCAGTGTAGCCGGGACTGAAGCTTTCTTT
TRBV29-1	11	-	TRBJ2-7	CSAWAGLEQYF	TGCAGCGCCTGGGCGGGATTAGAGCAGTACTTC
TRBV7-9	16	TRBD1	TRBJ2-2	CASRPTGTEFTGELFF	TGTGCCAGCAGACCCACCGGGACAGAATTTACCGGGGAGCTGTTTTTT
TRBV6-5	15	TRBD2	TRBJ2-7	CASSTLLAPSYEQYF	TGTGCCAGCAGTACGCTACTAGCGCCCTCCTACGAGCAGTACTTC
TRBV5-1	15	-	TRBJ2-3	CASSLGRPGTDTQYF	TGCGCCAGCAGCTTGGGGCGGCCGGGCACAGATACGCAGTATTTT
TRBV19	14	-	TRBJ1-2	CASSGRTQPYGYTF	TGTGCCAGTAGTGGGAGAACTCAACCCTATGGCTACACCTTC
TRBV27	13	TRBD1	TRBJ1-4	CASSFQGVEKLFF	TGTGCCAGCAGTTTCCAGGGGGTCGAAAAACTGTTTTTT
TRBV9	14	-	TRBJ2-7	CASSSYTGGDEQYF	TGTGCCAGCAGCTCTTACACAGGGGGGGACGAGCAGTACTTC
TRBV9	16	-	TRBJ1-4	CASSVTYHSEGEKLFF	TGTGCCAGCAGCGTCACGTACCACTCCGAGGGTGAAAAACTGTTTTTT
TRBV9	12	-	TRBJ1-2	CASSVIREGYTF	TGTGCCAGCAGCGTGATCAGGGAAGGGTACACCTTC
TRBV4-3	15	-	TRBJ1-2	CASSQVPGTNYGYTF	TGCGCCAGCAGCCAAGTCCCGGGTACTAACTATGGCTACACCTTC
TRBV15	15	-	TRBJ2-7	CATSREGTSAYEQYF	TGTGCCACCAGCAGAGAAGGGACATCAGCCTACGAGCAGTACTTC
TRBV5-4	14	-	TRBJ1-3	CASSWGGAGNTIYF	TGTGCCAGCAGCTGGGGAGGAGCTGGAAACACCATATATTTT
TRBV4-1	15	-	TRBJ1-2	CASSQVPREARGYTF	TGCGCCAGCAGCCAAGTGCCCAGGGAAGCCAGGGGCTACACCTTC
TRBV29-1	14	TRBD2	TRBJ2-3	CSFGTSGLADTQYF	TGCAGCTTCGGGACTAGCGGGTTGGCAGATACGCAGTATTTT
TRBV7-9	14	TRBD2	TRBJ2-5	CASSNKRGRETQYF	TGTGCCAGCAGCAACAAGCGGGGTAGGGAGACCCAGTACTTC
TRBV11-2	13	-	TRBJ1-2	CASSLPDTYGYTF	TGTGCCAGCAGCTTGCCGGACACCTATGGCTACACCTTC
TRBV30	12	-	TRBJ2-2	CAWRGPTGELFF	TGTGCCTGGAGGGGGCCGACCGGGGAGCTGTTTTTT
TRBV7-3	13	-	TRBJ1-1	CTSSSGANTEAFF	TGTACCAGCAGTTCCGGAGCGAACACTGAAGCTTTCTTT
TRBV7-3	15	TRBD2	TRBJ2-3	CASSLTGGEGDTQYF	TGTGCCAGCAGCTTAACTGGAGGGGAGGGAGATACGCAGTATTTT
TRBV4-3	14	-	TRBJ1-2	CASSQDTGSRGYTF	TGCGCCAGCAGCCAAGATACCGGGTCTAGAGGCTACACCTTC
TRBV5-6	16	TRBD2	TRBJ2-7	CASSFSASGSSYEQYF	TGTGCCAGCAGCTTCTCGGCTAGCGGGAGCTCCTACGAGCAGTACTTC
TRBV18	16	TRBD1	TRBJ2-1	CASSPRGGASYNEQFF	TGTGCCAGCTCACCAAGAGGGGGCGCGTCCTACAATGAGCAGTTCTTC
TRBV25-1	11	TRBD1	TRBJ2-7	CASGRGYEQYF	TGTGCCAGCGGCAGGGGGTACGAGCAGTACTTC
TRBV4-1	15	TRBD1	TRBJ2-6	CASSLGTAGANVLTF	TGCGCCAGCAGCCTTGGGACAGCTGGGGCCAACGTCCTGACTTTC
TRBV11-2	16	-	TRBJ2-4	CASSLVTGLAKNIQYF	TGTGCCAGCAGCTTAGTTACGGGACTAGCCAAAAACATTCAGTACTTC